The table lists the clone carrying this T cell receptor beta chain with a few counts. Antigen: not known. These data belong to a study of post-analysis software for immune sequencing data. At the level of the study: There were relapsing-remitting, secondary progressive and progressive-relapsing multiple sclerosis among the disease courses included.

Sequencing libraries made from TCR beta cDNA carried unique molecular identifiers. MiXCR, run by TCRdb on the PCR reads, gives a single entry per CDR3 protein. Here the sample spans roughly 800,000 distinct CDR3 sequences, 25% to 30% being singletons. Findings and caveats of the study: There were five or six TRBV segments more frequent in patients than controls, and TRBV5-6, TRBV5-1 and TRBV20-1 were among them. Significantly decreased normalized Chao1 diversity was recorded for multiple sclerosis patients relative to controls.

Germline V gene data show CDR1 as SGHRS and CDR2 as YFSETQ. V lost 4 bases and J lost 5; bases outside the gene matches: 2. This CDR3 comprises 13 residues. Sequenced: blood. The TCR was taken from a girl under 18 with multiple sclerosis. J is TRBJ2-5 and V is TRBV5-1; 10 bases are shared with TRBD2. CDR3 in amino acids: CASSSSGGETQYF. In DNA form, the CDR3 reads TGCGCCAGCAGCAGTAGCGGGGGGGAGACCCAGTACTTC.